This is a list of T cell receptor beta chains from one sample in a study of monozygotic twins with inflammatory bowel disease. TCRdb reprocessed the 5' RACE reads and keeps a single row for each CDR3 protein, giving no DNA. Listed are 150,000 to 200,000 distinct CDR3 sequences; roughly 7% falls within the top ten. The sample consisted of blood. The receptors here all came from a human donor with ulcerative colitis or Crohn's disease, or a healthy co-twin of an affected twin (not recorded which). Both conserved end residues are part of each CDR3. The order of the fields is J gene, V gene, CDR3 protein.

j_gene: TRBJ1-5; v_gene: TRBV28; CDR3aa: CASSSTGGQPQHF
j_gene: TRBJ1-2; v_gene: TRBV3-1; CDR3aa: CASSRGQGRDGYTF
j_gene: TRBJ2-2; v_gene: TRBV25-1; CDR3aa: CASSESPTRGERELFF
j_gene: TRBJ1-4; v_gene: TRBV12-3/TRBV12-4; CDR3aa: CASSLGLINEKLFF
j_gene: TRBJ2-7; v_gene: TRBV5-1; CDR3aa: CASSSGRRGEQYF
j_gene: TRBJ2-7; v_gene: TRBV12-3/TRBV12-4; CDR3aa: CASSPLEGGSYEQYF
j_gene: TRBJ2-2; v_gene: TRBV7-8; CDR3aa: CASSYPTGSGGELFF
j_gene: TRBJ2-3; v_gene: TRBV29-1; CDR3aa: CSHTGGPYTDTQYF
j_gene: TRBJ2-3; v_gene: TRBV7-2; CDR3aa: CASSLPVLRADTQYF
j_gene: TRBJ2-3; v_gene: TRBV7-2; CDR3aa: CASSLLVVGTDTQYF
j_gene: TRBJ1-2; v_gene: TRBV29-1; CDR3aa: CSVGSLGGAIYGYTF
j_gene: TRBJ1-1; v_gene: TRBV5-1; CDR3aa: CASSLGTLNTEAFF
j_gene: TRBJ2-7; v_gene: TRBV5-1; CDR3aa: CASSLDLGSKGAQYF
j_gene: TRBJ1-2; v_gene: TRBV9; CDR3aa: CASSVDTANYGYTF
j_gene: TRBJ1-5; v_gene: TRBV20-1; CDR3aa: CSARDIGQVDPLSNQPQHF
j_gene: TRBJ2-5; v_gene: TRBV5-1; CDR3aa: CASSPGSAQETQYF
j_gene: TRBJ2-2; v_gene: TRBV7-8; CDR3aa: CASSLKASWTGELFF
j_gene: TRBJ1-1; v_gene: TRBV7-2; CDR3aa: CASSFGTNTEAFF
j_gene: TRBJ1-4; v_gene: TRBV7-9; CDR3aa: CASKLQGPSSEKLFF
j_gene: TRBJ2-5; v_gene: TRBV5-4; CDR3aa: CASSPARTSVETQYF
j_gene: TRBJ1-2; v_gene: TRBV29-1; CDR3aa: CSVAGRYGYTF
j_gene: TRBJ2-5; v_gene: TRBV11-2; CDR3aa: CASSLKLAGGQETQYF
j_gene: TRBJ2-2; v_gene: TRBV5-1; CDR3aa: CASSLVLNTGELFF
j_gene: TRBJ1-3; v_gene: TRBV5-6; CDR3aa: CASSLKGALRNTIYF